The clone carrying this T cell receptor beta chain was found a few times. Its antigen is still unknown. TCR beta libraries were prepared from cDNA with unique molecular identifiers. A single record per CDR3 protein comes from TCRdb applying MiXCR to the PCR reads. Of 700,000 to 800,000 distinct CDR3 sequences listed, about 32% are singletons. Germline loops: CDR1 SGHTA, CDR2 FQGNSA. V was clipped by 1 base and J by 2 bases, with 8 bases between them. CDR3 length: 14 amino acids. This entry belongs to a study of post-analysis software for immune sequencing data. Overall study context: Some patients lacked subtype; others had relapsing-remitting, secondary progressive or progressive-relapsing disease. Study-wide results and limits: With TRBV5-6, TRBV5-1 and TRBV20-1 included, about five TRBV segments were more frequent in patients than in controls.

Material for sequencing was blood. The gene calls are TRBV7-2 and TRBJ1-2, with a possible D match to TRBD1 (6 bases). The clonotype was recovered from a girl between 5 and 17 years old with multiple sclerosis. DNA of the CDR3: TGTGCCAGCAGCTTAGATACAGGGAACTATGGCTACACCTTC. It is translated as CASSLDTGNYGYTF.